These 7 T cell receptor beta chains share one sample of origin, sequenced in a study of neurological immune-mediated disorders. Via MiXCR, TCRdb re-called the 5' RACE reads, giving one row per CDR3 protein. The sample shows more than 70,000 distinct CDR3 sequences, 10% of them seen only once. The time point: longitudinal time-point 1 (baseline). The sequenced material came from PBMCs. Source of these receptors: a man in his thirties or forties in good health.

This clonotype was counted ten times or more. This rearrangement joins TRBV3-1 to TRBJ2-5; D gene ambiguous. Germline V lookup: CDR1 LGHDT, CDR2 YNNKEL (reference sequence). This CDR3 has 12 amino acids. Trimming cost V 3 bases and J 2 bases, with 4 bases left between them. The CDR3 sequence: CASSQVQETQYF. CDR3 nucleotides: TGTGCCAGCAGCCAGGTTCAAGAGACCCAGTACTTC.

Details on this clonotype: Possible read error: a much larger clone is one base away. The V call is TRBV3-1, the J call TRBJ2-7; possibly TRBD1 for D (6 bases). Germline lookup yields CDR1 LGHDT and CDR2 YNNKEL (reference sequence). With 1 base removed from V and 4 bases from J, the gap between germline ends came to 11 bases. The CDR3 length is 14 residues. CDR3 coding DNA: TGTGCCAGCAGCCAAGGGCAGGGGTGGTACGAGCAGTACTTC. This translates into CASSQGQGWYEQYF.

This clonotype was counted ten times or more. The rearrangement joins TRBV7-8 to TRBJ2-1, with 8 nucleotides matching TRBD2. The CDR3 is 16 residues long. The V and J ends lost 4 bases and 9 bases, in that order; junction bases with no gene match: 14. Germline V gives CDR1 SGHVS, CDR2 FQNEAQ. CDR3 sequence: CASSSQREYGGGEQFF. The CDR3 DNA sequence: TGTGCCAGCAGCTCCCAGCGGGAATACGGGGGGGGTGAGCAGTTCTTC.

V and J are TRBV20-1 and TRBJ2-7, with TRBD2 identical over 10 bases. Germline values: CDR1 DFQATT, CDR2 SNEGSKA (reference sequence). CDR3 length: 16 amino acids. Trimming took 4 bases from V and 0 from J; bases not matched to a gene: 9. Here the CDR3 reads CSAMDSGGQSSYEQYF. In DNA, the CDR3 is TGCAGTGCTATGGATAGCGGGGGGCAGAGCTCCTACGAGCAGTACTTC.

This clonotype was seen many times. The V call is TRBV20-1, the J call TRBJ1-5, with TRBD1 identical over 9 bases. V shed 3 bases, J shed 6 bases, and the junction held 3 bases outside the gene matches. Per the germline V gene, CDR1 is DFQATT and CDR2 is SNEGSKA (reference sequence). This CDR3 has 13 residues. The DNA of the CDR3 is TGCAGTGCTAGTGAGACAGGGGGTCAGCCCCAGCATTTT. It encodes CSASETGGQPQHF.

The sample holds a few counts of this clonotype. The genes are TRBV28 and TRBJ1-5; possibly TRBD1 for D (5 bases). V lost 4 bases and J lost 0, with 13 bases in between. The CDR3 is made up of 16 amino acids. CDR1 is MDHEN and CDR2 is SYDVKM in the germline V gene. The CDR3 nucleotides read TGTGCCAGCAGTTCACGACAGCTAGATAGCAATCAGCCCCAGCATTTT. It yields the protein CASSSRQLDSNQPQHF. Full variable domain (missing parts from reference TRBV28 and TRBJ1-5): DVKVTQSSRYLVKRTGEKVFLECVQDMDHENMFWYRQDPGLGLRLIYFSYDVKMKEKGDIPEGYSVSREKKERFSLILESASTNQTSMYLCASSSRQLDSNQPQHFGDGTRLSIL.

This clonotype appeared many times. The chain has TRBV10-3 and TRBJ1-1, with TRBD1 matching 9 bases. This CDR3 is built from 14 residues. The junction had 3 bases not matched to a gene; V was cut back by 4 bases and J by 3 bases. Germline V gene lookup returns CDR1 ENHRY and CDR2 SYGVKD. CDR3 protein: CAISGQGGDTEAFF. The DNA of the CDR3 is TGTGCCATCAGTGGACAGGGGGGGGACACTGAAGCTTTCTTT.